Presented here are 16 T cell receptor beta chains from one specimen sequenced in a study of Ad26.COV2.S vaccination and SARS-CoV-2 variants. This table comes from immunoSEQ multiplex PCR, and its TCRdb copy is limited to in-frame clones, with some not included. This sample has roughly 250,000 clones, with about 83% found just once. Treatment specified: around 19 received Ad26.COV2.S at low or high dose, single or two shots; five or six received placebo; per-sample allocation not given. Specimens were obtained on day 63 following the first vaccine or placebo injection. The material sequenced was peripheral blood, taken in a trial of Ad26.COV2.S vaccine versus placebo. These TCRs come from a person aged 18-65 years who received the Ad26.COV2.S COVID-19 vaccine or a placebo.

The chain has TRBV29-1 and TRBJ1-1; D not resolved. The germline V gene encodes CDR1 SQVTM and CDR2 ANQGSEA. This CDR3 contains 16 residues. Trimming removed 6 bases at V and 0 bases at J, with 20 bases between. The CDR3 loop reads CSVQPRRGQMNTEAFF. The CDR3 bases are TGCAGCGTCCAGCCGCGCCGGGGTCAAATGAACACTGAAGCTTTCTTT.

V and J are TRBV9 and TRBJ2-5; TRBD2 aligns across 9 bases. J gave up 5 bases and V 4 bases, and 6 bases lay outside the gene matches. This CDR3 has 14 amino acids. The germline V gene has CDR1 SGDLS and CDR2 YYNGEE. The CDR3 region is CASSLSSGVETQYF. The CDR3 DNA follows: TGTGCCAGCAGCCTATCTAGCGGGGTGGAGACCCAGTACTTC.

This rearrangement joins TRBV6-5 to TRBJ1-3; D not resolved. Germline assignment: CDR1 MNHEY and CDR2 SVGAGI. This CDR3 is built from 16 residues. Between the trimmed V and J ends, which lost 0 bases and 0 bases, there was a span of 9 bases. This CDR3 reads CASSYSYTLSGNTIYF. The CDR3 nucleotides read TGTGCCAGCAGTTACTCATACACACTCTCTGGAAACACCATATATTTT.

The V and J genes are TRBV7-8 and TRBJ1-5; 7 nucleotides line up with TRBD1. This CDR3 is 14 amino acids long. Germline-derived CDR1 and CDR2 are SGHVS and FQNEAQ. V was clipped by 1 base and J by 7 bases; unmatched bases: 4. CDR3 coding DNA: TGTGCCAGCAGCTTAGAAACAGGGGTCCAGCCCCAGCATTTT. As protein: CASSLETGVQPQHF.

In this sample, this clone turned up once. The CDR3 coding sequence is TGTGCCAGCAGCCAAGATCTTGACCGACCAGATGAAAAACTGTTTTTT. Its protein product is CASSQDLDRPDEKLFF. The chain employs TRBV14 and TRBJ1-4; D is ambiguous. From germline, CDR1 is SGHDN and CDR2 FVKESK. There are 16 residues in the CDR3. Trimming shortened V by 0 bases and J by 6 bases, and 14 bases separated the two germline ends.

The rearrangement joins TRBV30 to TRBJ2-3; tentatively, D is TRBD1 or TRBD2 (6 bases each). The V end was cut by 0 bases, the J end by 9 bases, with 19 bases between. Germline values: CDR1 GTSNPN, CDR2 SVGIG (reference sequence). CDR3 size: 15 residues. CDR3 sequence reads: CAWSVIPGAPVTQYF. In DNA form, the CDR3 reads TGTGCCTGGAGTGTAATACCGGGGGCGCCGGTCACGCAGTATTTT.

The V and J genes are TRBV5-1 and TRBJ2-1, with TRBD2 as a possible D gene (6 bases). Germline V lookup: CDR1 SGHRS, CDR2 YFSETQ. The CDR3 is 16 amino acids. Trimming stripped 0 bases from V and 8 bases from J, with 18 bases between. The CDR3 protein is CASSLEWGPSGDEQFF. The CDR3 DNA sequence: TGCGCCAGCAGCTTGGAATGGGGTCCTTCGGGGGATGAGCAGTTCTTC.

This chain uses TRBV7-3 with TRBJ2-5; no reliable D call. Germline CDR1 is SGHTA and CDR2 is FQGTGA. CDR3 length equals 16 residues. V lost 2 bases to trimming and J lost 2 bases, with 15 bases between them. In DNA form, the CDR3 reads TGTGCCAGCAGCTTATTAGGGTCCCCTCGTCAAGAGACCCAGTACTTC. This encodes CASSLLGSPRQETQYF.

The chain links TRBV7-9 to TRBJ2-3; 9 nucleotides match TRBD2. V trimming: 4 bases; J trimming: 2 bases; junction bases outside the gene matches: 7. Germline loops: CDR1 SEHNR, CDR2 FQNEAQ (reference sequence). This CDR3 region has 16 residues. The CDR3 DNA is TGTGCCAGCAGCTCGCGAGCGGGAGGAATCACAGATACGCAGTATTTT. Its translation is CASSSRAGGITDTQYF.

This clone occurred a few times. The chain has TRBV6-2 or TRBV6-3 and TRBJ2-5; 7 nucleotides align to TRBD1. After removal of 3 bases from V and 3 bases from J, the junction contained 7 bases not matched to a gene. Germline V gives CDR1 MNHEY, CDR2 SVGEGT. CDR3 size: 15 residues. The CDR3 sequence is CASSYAGTEKETQYF. The CDR3, as DNA: TGTGCCAGCAGTTATGCCGGGACAGAAAAAGAGACCCAGTACTTC.

Only a few counts were recorded for this clone. The chain couples TRBV4-1 to TRBJ1-1; D gene unclear. CDR1 is MGHRA and CDR2 is YSYEKL in the germline V gene. The CDR3 is 13 amino acids. Trimming removed 3 bases from V and 0 bases from J, with 5 bases in between. In nucleotides, the CDR3 is TGCGCCAGCAGCCACATGGTGAACACTGAAGCTTTCTTT. It is translated as CASSHMVNTEAFF.

This clone was detected once. Germline is not matched at one junction end, which may reflect a read error. The rearrangement uses TRBV15 and TRBJ2-7; a possible D gene is TRBD2 (7 bases). The CDR3 length is 15 residues. Germline CDR1 reads LNHNV; CDR2 reads YYDKDF (reference sequence). The CDR3 here is CATSREGGAAYEQYF. CDR3 coding DNA: TGCGCCACCAGCAGAGAGGGGGGGGCTGCCTACGAGCAGTACTTC.

This rearrangement joins TRBV6-4 to TRBJ2-7; TRBD2 matches at 8 bases. Trimming at V came to 3 bases and at J to 0 bases, leaving 10 bases not matched to a gene. The CDR3 runs to 17 residues. Germline lookup yields CDR1 MRHNA and CDR2 SNTAGT. For the CDR3, the DNA is TGTGCCAGCAGTGATGAAAGCGGGAGTTCTTCCTCCTACGAGCAGTACGTC. Translated, it gives CASSDESGSSSSYEQYV.

The chain couples TRBV10-3 to TRBJ2-1, with TRBD1 identical over 9 bases. This CDR3 is built from 15 residues. Germline lookup yields CDR1 ENHRY and CDR2 SYGVKD. V trimming: 6 bases; J trimming: 4 bases; junction bases outside the gene matches: 7. The DNA for the CDR3 is TGTGCCATCAGGGGGGGACAGGGATATTACAATGAGCAGTTCTTC. Translation gives CAIRGGQGYYNEQFF.

This chain joins TRBV3-1 (or the pseudogene TRBV3-2) and TRBJ2-3; either TRBD1 or TRBD2 may fit D (5 bases each). Germline V gene data show CDR1 as LGHDT and CDR2 as YNNKEL (reference sequence). The CDR3 runs to 16 residues. CDR3 loop: CAPPSGLGVSTDTQYF. CDR3 DNA sequence: TGTGCGCCCCCGTCAGGGCTCGGGGTAAGCACAGATACGCAGTATTTT.

The rearrangement uses TRBV10-3 and TRBJ1-2; TRBD1 aligns across 10 bases. The CDR3 sequence is 16 residues long. Germline-derived CDR1 and CDR2 are ENHRY and SYGVKD. With 7 bases clipped from V and 8 bases from J, the junction kept 16 bases outside the gene matches. The chain's CDR3 is CAIMEIPGQGKAGYTF. DNA of the CDR3: TGTGCCATCATGGAAATACCGGGACAGGGGAAAGCGGGCTACACCTTC.